What follows is one TCR beta chain and its context. The entry originates in a study of blood T cell repertoires in COVID-19. Study summary: The United States, Italy and Spain were the sources of the acute and convalescent COVID-19 samples. Sample material is recorded as cDNA or gDNA derived from T cells, B-cell-depleted T cells, or PBMCs.

V lost 7 bases, J lost 2 bases, and 15 bases lay in between. Germline loops: CDR1 WNHNN, CDR2 SYGVQD (reference sequence). The CDR3 runs to 15 residues. In the original workflow: Cell counts per sample came from amplifying reference gene primers. Repertoires were generated with immunoSEQ multiplex PCR, while TCRdb's copy carries only in-frame clones and drops some. V and J calls and clone size are copied from that table; D and trimming were computed from the DNA. The sample lists 150,000 or so clones; 65% to 90% were seen once. The receptor was derived from a man between 60 and 70 years old with acute or convalescent COVID-19. Sequences were obtained from peripheral blood. The chain joins TRBV10-1 to TRBJ1-5; D not certain. CDR3 DNA: TGCGCCAGCAACTTCGTAGTGAGTGGCAATCAGCCCCAGCATTTT. It specifies CASNFVVSGNQPQHF.